A selection of T cell receptor beta chains follows, all from one sample in a study of cytomegalovirus exposure and HLA in healthy donors. Method: immunoSEQ multiplex PCR; TCRdb's copy keeps in-frame clones and lacks some. The sample has more than 50,000 clones; over 60% are singletons. The sequencing sample was made of PBMCs. These receptors were taken from a man aged 45-65 years in good health and CMV-seropositive. CDR3s include the opening cysteine and the closing phenylalanine or tryptophan. D genes are given only for firm matches. The size field is filled for only some rows; it gives once, few, many or a size class.

clone size	D gene	V gene	J gene	CDR3 DNA	CDR3 protein
NA	NA	TRBV2	TRBJ1-1	TGTGCCAGCGTACAGGGAGGGACTGAAGCTTTCTTT	CASVQGGTEAFF
NA	TRBD2	TRBV27	TRBJ2-7	TGTGCCAGCAGTGACGCCGAGCGGGGCTACGAGCAGTACTTC	CASSDAERGYEQYF
NA	NA	TRBV9	TRBJ1-1	TGTGCCAGCAGCGGCCGGGACACTCACCCCCTGAACACTGAAGCTTTCTTT	CASSGRDTHPLNTEAFF
NA	NA	TRBV4-3	TRBJ2-7	TGCGCCAGCAGCCAGTCCCTTAGGGACATAGACTACGAGCAGTACTTC	CASSQSLRDIDYEQYF
NA	NA	TRBV9	TRBJ1-6	TGTGCCAGCAGCGTAGGCAGGGGCTCACCCCTCCACTTT	CASSVGRGSPLHF
NA	TRBD2	TRBV7-8	TRBJ2-1	TGTGCCAGCAGCTTAGCGGTGTCTAGCGGGAGAGGCTACAATGAGCAGTTCTTC	CASSLAVSSGRGYNEQFF
NA	TRBD2	TRBV7-2	TRBJ2-1	TGTGCCAGCAGCCAGCGGGGGGGCCGGGTCTCTGAGCAGTTCTTC	CASSQRGGRVSEQFF
NA	TRBD1	TRBV7-2	TRBJ1-1	TGTGCCAGCAGCGTGGGACAGGGGGCCACTGAAGCTTTCTTT	CASSVGQGATEAFF
NA	NA	TRBV19	TRBJ2-7	TGTGCCACCCGAGACAGACCCTACGAGCAGTACTTC	CATRDRPYEQYF
NA	NA	TRBV29-1	TRBJ2-3	TGCAGCGTTGAACGGACCGGGGCAGATACGCAGTATTTT	CSVERTGADTQYF
NA	TRBD2	TRBV9	TRBJ2-7	TGTGCCAGCAGCGTAGGAGCTAGCGGGGCCCCCTACGAGCAGTACTTC	CASSVGASGAPYEQYF
NA	TRBD2	TRBV30	TRBJ2-7	TGTGCCTGGAGTGTAACCGGTAGCGGGAGGGAGCAGTACTTC	CAWSVTGSGREQYF
NA	NA	TRBV6-6	TRBJ1-2	TGTGCCAGCAGTTACCAGACCCCAGGGAACTATGGCTACACCTTC	CASSYQTPGNYGYTF
NA	NA	TRBV2	TRBJ2-3	TGTGCCAGCCAGGGCGTTGTGGATACGCAGTATTTT	CASQGVVDTQYF
few	TRBD2	TRBV27	TRBJ2-3	TGTGCCAGCAGTTTCTTGCGGGAGAGGTCAGATACGCAGTATTTT	CASSFLRERSDTQYF
NA	NA	TRBV6-4	TRBJ1-4	TGTGCCAGCAGTGAGGCCAGGGGAACAAAACTGTTTTTT	CASSEARGTKLFF
NA	TRBD1	TRBV9	TRBJ1-5	TGTGCCAGCAGCACAGGGGCCGGACAGGGAGATCAGCCCCAGCATTTT	CASSTGAGQGDQPQHF
few	TRBD2	TRBV5-1	TRBJ2-3	TGCGCCAGCAGCGTGGGGACTAGCGGGTCTATGAGGGGTACGCAGTATTTT	CASSVGTSGSMRGTQYF
few	TRBD2	TRBV4-1	TRBJ2-5	TGCGCCAGCAGCCAAGGTCTAGCGGGGGAAGAGACCCAGTACTTC	CASSQGLAGEETQYF
NA	TRBD2	TRBV4-2	TRBJ2-3	TGTGCCAGCAGCCAAGAGGCGGGAGGGAAAGATACGCAGTATTTT	CASSQEAGGKDTQYF
NA	TRBD2	TRBV27	TRBJ2-1	TGTGCCAGCAGTTTATTGGCTAGCGGGACATTATACAATGAGCAGTTCTTC	CASSLLASGTLYNEQFF
NA	NA	TRBV27	TRBJ2-1	TGTGCCAGCAGTTTATCTCGGGTCACCGAGCAGTTCTTC	CASSLSRVTEQFF
few	TRBD1	TRBV6-1	TRBJ2-7	TGTGCCAGCACGTCGACAGGGGCGCCTCCCTACGAGCAGTACTTC	CASTSTGAPPYEQYF
NA	NA	TRBV23-1	TRBJ2-1	TGCGTCCAGCAGAACAGGGACTACAATGAGCAGTTCTTC	CVQQNRDYNEQFF
NA	TRBD1	TRBV7-9	TRBJ1-4	TGTGCCAGCAGCTTAGGCCGGGACAGGGGGTTTGAAAAACTGTTTTTT	CASSLGRDRGFEKLFF
NA	NA	TRBV6-1	TRBJ1-1	TGTGCCAGCCAGGACCCACGACCGGGGGACACTGAAGCTTTCTTT	CASQDPRPGDTEAFF
NA	NA	TRBV6-5	TRBJ2-7	TGTGCCAGCAGGACAGCCCGCTCCTACGAGCAGTACTTC	CASRTARSYEQYF
NA	TRBD2	TRBV10-2	TRBJ2-3	TGCGCCAGCAGGGGACTAGCAGTTGATACGCAGTATTTT	CASRGLAVDTQYF
few	NA	TRBV27	TRBJ1-1	TGTGCCAGCAGTTCCTGGACAGAAGTGAACACTGAAGCTTTCTTT	CASSSWTEVNTEAFF
NA	NA	TRBV4-3	TRBJ2-2	TGCGCCAGCAGCCAAGCCAACACAGGGACCGGGGAGCTGTTTTTT	CASSQANTGTGELFF
NA	NA	TRBV9	TRBJ2-1	TGTGCCAGCAGCGTAATTAGCGGCTCCTACAATGAGCAGTTCTTC	CASSVISGSYNEQFF
once	NA	TRBV30	TRBJ1-4	TGTGCCTGGAGTGCTTACGACGAGGGAAAACTGTTTTTT	CAWSAYDEGKLFF
few	NA	TRBV10-3	TRBJ1-5	TGTGCCATCAGTGAGGGTGAAAGAGGGAGTAGCAATCAGCCCCAGCATTTT	CAISEGERGSSNQPQHF
once	TRBD1	TRBV4-1	TRBJ2-7	TGCGCCAGCAGCCAACCGACAGGGGGGACCTACGAGCAGTACTTC	CASSQPTGGTYEQYF
NA	NA	TRBV4-2	TRBJ2-3	TGTGCCAGCAGCCAAGGGCCGGGACTTCGCACAGATACGCAGTATTTT	CASSQGPGLRTDTQYF
NA	NA	TRBV5-1	TRBJ2-7	TGCGCCAGCAGCCGCCGGGGAGAAGACGAGCAGTACTTC	CASSRRGEDEQYF
NA	NA	TRBV7-9	TRBJ2-5	TGTGCCAGCAGCCCGCCCGGAAGGGGAGAGACCCAGTACTTC	CASSPPGRGETQYF
NA	TRBD1	TRBV19	TRBJ1-5	TGTGCCAGTACCTTGGGGGACAGTAGCAATCAGCCCCAGCATTTT	CASTLGDSSNQPQHF
NA	TRBD1	TRBV6-5	TRBJ1-2	TGTGCCAGCAGTTACTCCCGGGACAGGCGCTATGGCTACACCTTC	CASSYSRDRRYGYTF
few	TRBD2	TRBV7-9	TRBJ2-3	TGTGCCAGCAGCTTGCTAGCGGGAGGCACAGATACGCAGTATTTT	CASSLLAGGTDTQYF
few	NA	TRBV28	TRBJ1-1	TGTGCCAGCAGTTCCCCGACAGGTTCGAACACTGAAGCTTTCTTT	CASSSPTGSNTEAFF
few	NA	TRBV11-3	TRBJ1-1	TGTGCCAGCAGCTTTGGCCAGAACACTGAAGCTTTCTTT	CASSFGQNTEAFF
NA	NA	TRBV11-2	TRBJ2-3	TGTGCCAGCAGCTTAGATACGGGCACAGATACGCAGTATTTT	CASSLDTGTDTQYF
few	TRBD2	TRBV5-6	TRBJ2-2	TGTGCCAGCAGCTTGGTTGCGGGAGGGCCTATCGGGGAGCTGTTTTTT	CASSLVAGGPIGELFF
once	NA	TRBV27	TRBJ2-7	TGTGCCAGCGCGAGCAGGGGTTACGAGCAGTACTTC	CASASRGYEQYF
NA	NA	TRBV7-2	TRBJ2-1	TGTGCCAGCAGCGCGGCCGAGGCGTGGTACAATGAGCAGTTCTTC	CASSAAEAWYNEQFF
few	NA	TRBV5-1	TRBJ1-5	TGCGCCAGCAGCTTGCTAGGGGCGGGCAATCAGCCCCAGCATTTT	CASSLLGAGNQPQHF
NA	TRBD1	TRBV19	TRBJ1-6	TGTGCCAGTAGTCCCAGGGACAGGGGGGTGAGCTCCTATAATTCACCCCTCCACTTT	CASSPRDRGVSSYNSPLHF
NA	NA	TRBV4-1	TRBJ1-5	TGCGCCAGCAGCCAAGAGGGTCAGGGAAGATATCAGCCCCAGCATTTT	CASSQEGQGRYQPQHF
few	NA	TRBV7-2	TRBJ1-1	TGTGCCAGCAGCCGCGGACACGCCATGAACACTGAAGCTTTCTTT	CASSRGHAMNTEAFF
NA	NA	TRBV30	TRBJ1-5	TGTGCCTGGAGTGTAACGGGGATTGAGCCCCAGCATTTT	CAWSVTGIEPQHF
NA	TRBD1	TRBV10-2	TRBJ2-7	TGCGCCAGCAGTGAGTTGGAGGGACAGGGTCGGCACGAGCAGTACTTC	CASSELEGQGRHEQYF
NA	TRBD2	TRBV30	TRBJ2-3	TGTGCCTGGATCCTAGCGGGGGGACCAGATACGCAGTATTTT	CAWILAGGPDTQYF